The 3 T cell receptor beta chains below come from one sample, sequenced in a study of post-analysis software for immune sequencing data. These receptors' antigens are unknown. TCR beta libraries were prepared from cDNA with unique molecular identifiers. TCRdb reprocessed the PCR reads via MiXCR and lists one record per CDR3 protein. The table lists about 800,000 distinct CDR3 sequences, about 27% of them singletons, with more than 0.55% in the top ten. Broader study findings: Comparison of patients with controls showed five TRBV segments more frequent in patients, TRBV5-6, TRBV5-1 and TRBV20-1 among them.

The sequenced material came from blood. Source of these receptors: a girl aged 5-17 years with multiple sclerosis.

The CDR3 coding sequence is TGTGCCAGCAGCTCAAATAGCGGGGCCACCTACGAGCAGTACTTC. This gives the protein CASSSNSGATYEQYF. The rearrangement joins TRBV7-2 to TRBJ2-7, with 8 bases matching TRBD2. The trim removed 4 bases at V and 2 bases at J, leaving 7 bases unmatched. The CDR3 runs 15 residues. Per germline, CDR1 SGHTA and CDR2 FQGNSA.

This clonotype was counted at least ten times. The V gene is TRBV25-1, the J gene TRBJ2-1, with unresolved D. Trimming cost V 3 bases and J 10 bases, with 7 bases left between them. CDR3 length equals 11 residues. CDR1 is MGHDK and CDR2 is SYGVNS in the germline V gene. In DNA form, the CDR3 reads TGTGCCAGCAGTGAGGGCCCCGAGCAGTTCTTC. Its protein is CASSEGPEQFF.

As DNA, the CDR3 is TGTGCCAGCAGCTTAGGATCAGGCAGTACCTACGAGCAGTACTTC. Translated, it gives CASSLGSGSTYEQYF. The rearrangement uses TRBV7-2 and TRBJ2-7, with D hard to call. Germline CDR1 SGHTA, CDR2 FQGNSA. V lost 1 base and J lost 2, with 12 bases in between. The CDR3 consists of 15 residues.